These 17 T cell receptor beta chains share one sample of origin, sequenced in a study of cytomegalovirus exposure and HLA in healthy donors. This PCR relied on a set of 60 Vbeta primers and 13 Jbeta primers. The assay was immunoSEQ multiplex PCR, and TCRdb's table has in-frame clones only and misses some. This repertoire includes about 50,000 clones. Specimen: PBMCs. These receptor sequences come from a woman between 18 and 29 years old in good health and CMV-seronegative.

J is TRBJ2-7 and V is TRBV4-2; weak D call: TRBD2 (6 bases). Germline assignment: CDR1 LGHNA and CDR2 YNFKEQ. The CDR3 sequence is 15 residues long. V dropped 4 bases and J dropped 4 bases, with 17 bases sitting between them. The CDR3 sequence is CASSRPGGVEYEQYF. For the CDR3, the DNA is TGTGCCAGCAGCCGCCCCGGGGGAGTCGAATACGAGCAGTACTTC.

The rearrangement uses TRBV19 and TRBJ1-2, with TRBD1 matching over 9 bases. CDR3 length equals 15 residues. The V segment lost 8 bases and the J segment 2 bases; nucleotides outside the gene matches: 9. Germline assignment: CDR1 LNHDA and CDR2 SQIVND (reference sequence). CDR3 sequence reads: CASDLPGQGNYGYTF. DNA of the CDR3: TGTGCCAGTGACCTCCCGGGACAGGGCAACTATGGCTACACCTTC.

The chain is built from TRBV6-5 and TRBJ1-6, with 7 bases identical to TRBD1. Germline CDR1 reads MNHEY; CDR2 reads SVGAGI. V dropped 4 bases and J dropped 8; count of bases not matched to a gene: 5. The CDR3 has 14 amino acids. The CDR3 DNA reads as TGTGCCAGCAGTTGGCAGGGGGATGATTCACCCCTCCACTTT. Translation: CASSWQGDDSPLHF.

On this clone: One end of the junction varies from germline; a read error may be responsible. The J gene is TRBJ1-1, the V gene TRBV9; TRBD1 agrees at 10 bases. Germline CDR1 SGDLS, CDR2 YYNGEE. This CDR3 has 14 residues. Here the CDR3 reads CASSVRDRGTEDFF. As DNA, the CDR3 is TGTGCCAGCAGCGTCCGGGACAGGGGCACTGAAGATTTCTTT.

The CDR3 loop is CASSRRDSPYEQYF. CDR3 bases: TGTGCCAGCAGTCGTCGGGACAGTCCATACGAGCAGTACTTC. The V call is TRBV6-5, the J call TRBJ2-7; TRBD1 aligns across 7 bases. The V gene's germline CDR1 is MNHEY and CDR2 SVGAGI. Losses at the gene ends were 5 bases for V and 4 bases for J; bases not matched to a gene: 8. The CDR3 is made up of 14 amino acids.

The chain couples TRBV10-1 to TRBJ2-3, with 7 bases matching TRBD1. This CDR3 has 15 residues. V trimming: 1 base; J trimming: 6 bases; junction bases outside the gene matches: 7. Germline values: CDR1 WNHNN, CDR2 SYGVQD (reference sequence). CDR3 residues: CASSELRQGADTQYF. CDR3 DNA sequence: TGCGCCAGCAGTGAGTTACGACAGGGAGCGGATACGCAGTATTTT.

V gene TRBV5-1 combines with J gene TRBJ1-6, with no clear D. The CDR3 loop spans 16 amino acids. V was trimmed by 4 bases and J by 5 bases, leaving 16 bases between them. Germline V gives CDR1 SGHRS, CDR2 YFSETQ. The CDR3 here is CASSRLPTGNNSPLHF. For the CDR3, the DNA is TGCGCCAGCAGCAGGCTCCCGACGGGGAATAATTCACCCCTCCACTTT.

The chain recombines TRBV4-2 with TRBJ1-2; a weak D match, TRBD1 (6 bases). Germline values: CDR1 LGHNA, CDR2 YNFKEQ. Trimming removed 1 base from V and 5 bases from J, with 11 bases in between. The CDR3 runs to 14 residues. As DNA, the CDR3 is TGTGCCAGCAGCCAAGGGGCAGGGGTGTATGGCTACACCTTC. Translated, it gives CASSQGAGVYGYTF.

J is TRBJ2-1 and V is TRBV7-3; the D gene is possibly TRBD2 (6 bases). The CDR3 is made up of 15 amino acids. Trimming removed 6 bases from V and 1 base from J, with 13 bases in between. Germline values: CDR1 SGHTA, CDR2 FQGTGA. The CDR3: CASSKSGSSYNEQFF. For the CDR3, the DNA is TGTGCCAGCAGTAAAAGCGGGTCTTCCTACAATGAGCAGTTCTTC.

The V gene is TRBV29-1, the J gene TRBJ2-5; D unclear. The germline gives CDR1 SQVTM, CDR2 ANQGSEA. The V gene lost 4 bases and the J gene lost 4 bases, with 10 bases spanning the gap. The CDR3 runs 12 residues. The CDR3 nucleotides are TGCAGCGTTGCTAGTCACCGAGAGACCCAGTACTTC. Protein: CSVASHRETQYF.

V gene TRBV19 combines with J gene TRBJ1-6; D remains unclear. This CDR3 comprises 14 residues. CDR1 and CDR2 (germline): LNHDA, SQIVND (reference sequence). The V end was cut by 3 bases, the J end by 7 bases, with 10 bases between. CDR3 sequence (DNA): TGTGCCAGTAGTATTATAAGGGAGAATTCACCCCTCCACTTT. The encoded protein is CASSIIRENSPLHF. The full variable domain, its missing parts supplied by reference TRBV19 and TRBJ1-6, is DGGITQSPKYLFRKEGQNVTLSCEQNLNHDAMYWYRQDPGQGLRLIYYSQIVNDFQKGDIAEGYSVSREKKESFPLTVTSAQKNPTAFYLCASSIIRENSPLHFGNGTRLTVT.

The rearrangement uses TRBV29-1 and TRBJ1-2, with D perhaps TRBD1 (6 bases). The CDR3 contains 13 residues. The V and J ends lost 3 bases and 3 bases respectively, with 11 bases between them. Germline-derived CDR1 and CDR2 are SQVTM and ANQGSEA. The CDR3 DNA follows: TGCAGCGTTGAGGGGGCACTTTACTATGGCTACACCTTC. This sequence encodes CSVEGALYYGYTF. The full variable domain, with the rest looked up from reference TRBV29-1 and TRBJ1-2, is SAVISQKPSRDICQRGTSLTIQCQVDSQVTMMFWYRQQPGQSLTLIATANQGSEATYESGFVIDKFPISRPNLTFSTLTVSNMSPEDSSIYLCSVEGALYYGYTFGSGTRLTVV.

The chain is built from TRBV5-1 and TRBJ2-7; TRBD2 might be the D (7 bases). CDR3 length: 17 residues. CDR1 and CDR2 (germline): SGHRS, YFSETQ. The germline V and J ends were trimmed by 0 bases and 2 bases, with 18 bases remaining between them. CDR3: CASSLEGGAPGPYEQYF. In nucleotides, the CDR3 is TGCGCCAGCAGCTTGGAGGGGGGGGCCCCGGGTCCCTACGAGCAGTACTTC. The whole variable domain, filled in from reference TRBV5-1 and TRBJ2-7, reads KAGVTQTPRYLIKTRGQQVTLSCSPISGHRSVSWYQQTPGQGLQFLFEYFSETQRNKGNFPGRFSGRQFSNSRSEMNVSTLELGDSALYLCASSLEGGAPGPYEQYFGPGTRLTVT.

This chain uses TRBV7-9 with TRBJ1-5; weak D call: TRBD1 (6 bases). CDR3 size: 15 residues. The germline V gene has CDR1 SEHNR and CDR2 FQNEAQ (reference sequence). The germline V and J ends were trimmed by 4 bases and 7 bases, with 17 bases remaining between them. CDR3 in amino acids: CASSSDQGLKQPQHF. The CDR3 nucleotides read TGTGCCAGCAGCTCGGATCAGGGGTTGAAACAGCCCCAGCATTTT.

V is TRBV19 and J is TRBJ2-2, with TRBD2 identical over 9 bases. The CDR3 sequence is 15 residues long. Germline V lookup: CDR1 LNHDA, CDR2 SQIVND (reference sequence). Trimming removed 6 bases from V and 3 bases from J; junction bases left unmatched: 5. CDR3 sequence (DNA): TGTGCCAGTAGGAAGCGGGGGGAGGACACCGGGGAGCTGTTTTTT. This gives the protein CASRKRGEDTGELFF.

This chain links TRBV5-1 with TRBJ2-5; tentative D call: TRBD2 (5 bases). The CDR3 sequence is 15 residues long. Per germline, CDR1 SGHRS and CDR2 YFSETQ. Trimming removed 0 bases from V and 1 base from J, with 10 bases in between. The CDR3 sequence: CASSLVPGTQETQYF. DNA of the CDR3: TGCGCCAGCAGCTTGGTGCCGGGAACCCAAGAGACCCAGTACTTC.

The chain combines TRBV19 with TRBJ1-4; 7 bases are a match to TRBD1. V trimming: 4 bases; J trimming: 0 bases; junction bases outside the gene matches: 5. CDR3 size: 16 residues. The germline gives CDR1 LNHDA, CDR2 SQIVND (reference sequence). The chain's CDR3 is CASSKGQIPTNEKLFF. The CDR3 nucleotides read TGTGCCAGTAGTAAGGGACAGATACCAACTAATGAAAAACTGTTTTTT. Variable domain in full (rest from reference TRBV19 and TRBJ1-4): DGGITQSPKYLFRKEGQNVTLSCEQNLNHDAMYWYRQDPGQGLRLIYYSQIVNDFQKGDIAEGYSVSREKKESFPLTVTSAQKNPTAFYLCASSKGQIPTNEKLFFGSGTQLSVL.